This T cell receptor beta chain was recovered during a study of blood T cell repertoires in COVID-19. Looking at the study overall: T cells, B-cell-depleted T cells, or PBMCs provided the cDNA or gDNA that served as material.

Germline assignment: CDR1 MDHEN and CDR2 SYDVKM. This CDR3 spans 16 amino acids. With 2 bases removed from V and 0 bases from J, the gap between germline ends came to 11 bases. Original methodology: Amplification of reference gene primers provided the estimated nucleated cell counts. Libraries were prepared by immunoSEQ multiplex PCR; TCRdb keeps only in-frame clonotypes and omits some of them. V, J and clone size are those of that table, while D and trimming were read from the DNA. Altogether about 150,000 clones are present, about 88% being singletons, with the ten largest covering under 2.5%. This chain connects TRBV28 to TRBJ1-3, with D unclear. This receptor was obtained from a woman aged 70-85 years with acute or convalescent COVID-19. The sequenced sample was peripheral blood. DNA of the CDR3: TGTGCCAGCAGTTTACTTCCGGCGGACTCTGGAAACACCATATATTTT. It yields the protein CASSLLPADSGNTIYF.